This T cell receptor (beta chain) stems from a study of human CD8 memory T cell subsets. Libraries of TCR beta chains were produced by 5' RACE (UMI-labeled). TCRdb derives one entry per CDR3 protein from the 5' RACE reads, leaving out DNA. This sample contains about 4,400 distinct CDR3 sequences. This CDR3 region has 15 residues. From germline, CDR1 is MDHEN and CDR2 SYDVKM. Enrichment for total CD8+ T cells was performed by negative magnetic separation. The RNA's source was duplicate vials of more than 130,000 sorted CD8+ T cells per subset. The chain joins TRBV28 to TRBJ2-7. This receptor was obtained from a human donor in good health. The specimen sequenced was CD8+ T cells from PBMCs. The CDR3 here is CASSLPRGELYEQYF.